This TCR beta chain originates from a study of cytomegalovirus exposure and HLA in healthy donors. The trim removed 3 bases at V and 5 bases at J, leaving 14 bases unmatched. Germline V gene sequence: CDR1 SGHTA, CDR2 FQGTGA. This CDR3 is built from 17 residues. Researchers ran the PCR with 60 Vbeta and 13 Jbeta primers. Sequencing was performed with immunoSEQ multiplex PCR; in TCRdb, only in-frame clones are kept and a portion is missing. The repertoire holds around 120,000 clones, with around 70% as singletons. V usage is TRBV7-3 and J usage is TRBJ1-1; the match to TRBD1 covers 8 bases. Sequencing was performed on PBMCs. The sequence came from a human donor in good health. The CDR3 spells CASSLYDRGGIPTEAFF. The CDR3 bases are TGTGCCAGCAGCTTGTACGACAGGGGCGGAATCCCTACTGAAGCTTTCTTT.